The rows below give T cell receptor beta chains drawn from one sample of a study of shared clonotypes between healthy human individuals. The assay was immunoSEQ multiplex PCR, and TCRdb's table has in-frame clones only and misses some. The sample includes approximately 1.4 million clones, roughly 98% of them seen just once. Sequencing used naive CD4+ T cells sorted from blood. The receptors come from a man between 25 and 39 years old in good health. The CDR3 runs from the conserved cysteine through the conserved F or W. D genes are given only for firm matches. A clone size is listed for some rows: how often the clone was seen (once, few, many), or a class if it is expanded.

>.|12|TRBJ2-3|TRBV30|.
TGTGCCTGGAGGGGGAGCACAGATACGCAGTATTTT
CAWRGSTDTQYF
>.|13|TRBJ2-7|TRBV27|.
TGTGCCAGCAGTCCACAGGTCAACTACGAGCAGTACTTC
CASSPQVNYEQYF
>.|18|TRBJ2-6|TRBV28|TRBD2
TGTGCCAGCAGTTCCGGGACTAGCGGGAGGTCTGGGGCCAACGTCCTGACTTTC
CASSSGTSGRSGANVLTF
>.|15|TRBJ2-2|TRBV27|.
TGTGCCAGCAGCTTCCTGTCCGGGAACACCGGGGAGCTGTTTTTT
CASSFLSGNTGELFF
>.|16|TRBJ2-1|TRBV7-2|TRBD2
TGTGCCAGCAGGTATCCTGGACTAGCGGCCACCAATGAGCAGTTCTTC
CASRYPGLAATNEQFF
>.|17|TRBJ2-5|TRBV12-5|TRBD2
TGTGCTAGTGGTTTGGCCACACTAGCGGGAGGAAGAGAGACCCAGTACTTC
CASGLATLAGGRETQYF
>.|15|TRBJ2-2|TRBV5-1|.
TGCGCCAGCAGCTTGGGTGGACCTGGGGCCGGGGAGCTGTTTTTT
CASSLGGPGAGELFF
>.|15|TRBJ2-1|TRBV19|TRBD2
TGTGCCAGTAGTATAACAAGCGGGAGGGCCCATGAGCAGTTCTTC
CASSITSGRAHEQFF
>.|17|TRBJ1-3|TRBV7-9|.
TGTGCCAGCAGCCACACTAGATTGGGACAAGGGAAAAACACCATATATTTT
CASSHTRLGQGKNTIYF
>.|16|TRBJ2-2|TRBV18|TRBD1
TGTGCCAGCTCACCACCTGGAGACAGGGGCACCGGGGAGCTGTTTTTT
CASSPPGDRGTGELFF
>.|15|TRBJ2-3|TRBV7-2|TRBD1
TGTGCCAGCAGCCGGACAGGGACTAGCACAGATACGCAGTATTTT
CASSRTGTSTDTQYF
>once|13|TRBJ2-7|TRBV29-1|TRBD2
TGCAGCGTTGAATTGCTAGCGGGAGGGGAGCAGTACTTC
CSVELLAGGEQYF
>.|19|TRBJ2-3|TRBV7-6|TRBD1
TGTGCCAGCAGCTTACGCCCCCTAATGGGACAGGTCAGCACAGATACGCAGTATTTT
CASSLRPLMGQVSTDTQYF
>.|14|TRBJ1-2|TRBV28|TRBD1
TGTGCCAGCAGTGAGAGACAGGGGTGGAGTGGCTACACCTTC
CASSERQGWSGYTF
>.|14|TRBJ1-1|TRBV18|.
TGTGCCACCTCTTTCGGGGGAATGAACACTGAAGCTTTCTTT
CATSFGGMNTEAFF
>once|13|TRBJ1-1|TRBV5-1|.
TGCGCCAGCAGCGGGTACCCGGGAAGGCAAGCTTTCTTT
CASSGYPGRQAFF
>.|14|TRBJ2-5|TRBV6-1|.
TGTGCCAGCAGTGAATATTTATCAGGGATTAAAGTGAACTTC
CASSEYLSGIKVNF
>.|16|TRBJ2-1|TRBV7-3|.
TGTGCCAGCAGCTTAACTCGGTCTATCAAGGCCAATGAGCAGTTCTTC
CASSLTRSIKANEQFF
>once|16|TRBJ2-7|TRBV7-6|TRBD2
TGTGCCAGCAGTTTAGGGACTAGCGGGACGGGAGCCGAGCAGTACTTC
CASSLGTSGTGAEQYF
>.|15|TRBJ1-4|TRBV5-4|TRBD1
TGTGCCAGCAGTATGGGACAGGGGGCCAAAGAAAAACTGTTTTTT
CASSMGQGAKEKLFF
>.|15|TRBJ2-3|TRBV10-1|.
TGCGCCAGCAGTGGGTCTCCCGGTGGAGTAGATACGCAGTATTTT
CASSGSPGGVDTQYF
>once|16|TRBJ2-5|TRBV11-2|TRBD1
TGTGCCAGCAGCCCACACAGGGGGCAATTCCAAGAGACCCAGTACTTC
CASSPHRGQFQETQYF
>.|14|TRBJ2-2|TRBV19|.
TGTGCCAGTAGTATCCCCGGACTCACCGGGGAGCTGTTTTTT
CASSIPGLTGELFF
>.|13|TRBJ1-2|TRBV6-4|.
TGTGCCAGCAGTCCGGACCGGGGTTATGGCTACACCTTC
CASSPDRGYGYTF
>.|14|TRBJ2-3|TRBV18|TRBD2
TGTGCCAGCTCACCAGCGGGAGGGACAGATACGCAGTATTTT
CASSPAGGTDTQYF
>.|10|TRBJ2-7|TRBV20-1|.
TGCAGTGCCACGATTAACGAGCAGTACTTC
CSATINEQYF
>.|14|TRBJ2-2|TRBV7-9|TRBD2
TGTGCCAGCAGCTTAGTTGCGGGAGAAGTGGAGCTGTTTTTT
CASSLVAGEVELFF
>.|15|TRBJ1-1|TRBV27|.
TGTGCCAGCAGCCGTGCTAACAGGGCGAACACTGAAGCTTTCTTT
CASSRANRANTEAFF
>.|15|TRBJ2-1|TRBV2|TRBD1
TGTGCCAGCAGTCGGGACAGGGGGTTAATGGATGAGCAGTTCTTC
CASSRDRGLMDEQFF
>.|14|TRBJ2-3|TRBV19|.
TGTGCCAGTAAGGTGGCGGTGGGGACAGATACGCAGTATTTT
CASKVAVGTDTQYF
>.|16|TRBJ2-5|TRBV7-9|TRBD2
TGTGCCAGCAGCCTTCCCACCGGGACTAGCGCACCCGGGGAGTACTTC
CASSLPTGTSAPGEYF
>.|15|TRBJ1-2|TRBV6-1|.
TGTGCCAGCAGGGAAGCCGGGACGGAGGCCTATGGCTACACCTTC
CASREAGTEAYGYTF
>once|15|TRBJ2-5|TRBV7-9|TRBD1
TGTGCCAGCAGCATGACGGGACAGGGGTATGAGACCCAGTACTTC
CASSMTGQGYETQYF
>.|15|TRBJ2-6|TRBV9|.
TGTGCCAGCAGCGTAGTCAACTCTGGGGCCAACGTCCTGACTTTC
CASSVVNSGANVLTF
>.|14|TRBJ1-4|TRBV2|.
TGTGCCAGCAGTTTACAGCCAACTAATGAAAAACTGTTTTTT
CASSLQPTNEKLFF
>.|18|TRBJ1-5|TRBV19|.
TGTGCCAGTAGTATCATGGATCGGGGGAGACGGAACAATCAGCCCCAGCATTTT
CASSIMDRGRRNNQPQHF
>.|14|TRBJ2-7|TRBV18|.
TGTGCCAGCTCCCAAAGGAGGGACTCCTACGAGCAGTACTTC
CASSQRRDSYEQYF
>.|16|TRBJ1-5|TRBV5-6|.
TGTGCCAGCAGCTCGGGGCAGGGTCGGAGCAATCAGCCCCAGCATTTT
CASSSGQGRSNQPQHF
>.|15|TRBJ2-2|TRBV11-3|TRBD2
TGTGCCAGCAGCAGCGGGGCTGGACTAGCCGGGGAGCTGTTTTTT
CASSSGAGLAGELFF
>.|15|TRBJ2-1|TRBV11-2|TRBD2
TGTGCCAGCGACCCCGGGACTAGAGGGAACAATGAGCAGTTCTTC
CASDPGTRGNNEQFF
>.|14|TRBJ2-3|TRBV27|.
TGTGCCAGCAGTTTACTACGTTCTACAGATACGCAGTATTTT
CASSLLRSTDTQYF
>.|13|TRBJ2-3|TRBV5-4|.
TGTGCCAGCAGGTGGAGGGGGACAGATACGCAGTATTTT
CASRWRGTDTQYF
>.|14|TRBJ2-7|TRBV7-8|TRBD1
TGTGCCAGCAACCCCGGGACAGCAACCTACGAGCAGTACTTC
CASNPGTATYEQYF
>.|16|TRBJ1-1|TRBV28|.
TGTGCCAGCAGACCTCCGGGACACTTCATGAACACTGAAGCTTTCTTT
CASRPPGHFMNTEAFF
>.|18|TRBJ1-5|TRBV27|TRBD1
TGTGCCAGCAGCAGGACAGTGGGCGGGACAGGGAGCAATCAGCCCCAGCATTTT
CASSRTVGGTGSNQPQHF
>.|16|TRBJ2-1|TRBV7-6|.
TGTGCCAGCAGCGCATTTGGAGTTCAGGCTTACAATGAGCAGTTCTTC
CASSAFGVQAYNEQFF
>.|14|TRBJ2-5|TRBV5-8|TRBD1
TGTGCCAGCAGCCGGGACAGGGCCAGGGAGACCCAGTACTTC
CASSRDRARETQYF
>.|13|TRBJ1-1|TRBV5-6|.
TGTGCCAGCAGCTTAGGGGGGAACACTGAAGCTTTCTTT
CASSLGGNTEAFF
>.|18|TRBJ2-1|TRBV7-6|TRBD2
TGTGCCAGCAGCCCTTACGGGACTAGCGGGGTCTCCTACAATGAGCAGTTCTTC
CASSPYGTSGVSYNEQFF
>.|15|TRBJ1-2|TRBV27|.
TGTGCCAGCAAGTCGATTTCGCCCAGGGTAAGCGGCTACACCTTC
CASKSISPRVSGYTF
>.|17|TRBJ1-5|TRBV5-6|TRBD1
TGTGCCAGCAGTACCATACAGGGGGCAAAGAGCAATCAGCCCCAGCATTTT
CASSTIQGAKSNQPQHF
>.|15|TRBJ2-7|TRBV6-1|.
TGTGCCAGCAGTGAAGCGTGGACGGGCGCCTACGAGCAGTACTTC
CASSEAWTGAYEQYF
>.|13|TRBJ2-7|TRBV5-1|.
TGCGCCAGCAGCTTGGCGGTTTACTACGAGCAGTACTTC
CASSLAVYYEQYF
>.|18|TRBJ2-6|TRBV15|TRBD1
TGTGCCACCAGCAGGTTCTCGGGACAGGGGACTGGGGCCAACGTCCTGACTTTC
CATSRFSGQGTGANVLTF